This TCR beta chain derives from a study of CD8 T cells in Susac syndrome. Reverse transcription of roughly 0.45 to 1 ug RNA was performed with random hexamers. TCRdb called the immunoSEQ multiplex PCR reads again in MiXCR, with one record for every CDR3 protein. Here the sample spans over 130,000 distinct CDR3 sequences, about 95% being singletons. Germline CDR1 and CDR2: KGHDR and SFDVKD. The ends were cut back, 3 bases at V and 6 bases at J, with 13 bases in the middle. This CDR3 has 14 amino acids. The sample comprised CD4+ T cells from PBMCs. This chain uses TRBV24-1 with TRBJ1-2; D gene ambiguous. The TCR comes from a human donor with multiple sclerosis. The CDR3 sequence: CATSDAPSGNGYTF. The CDR3 coding sequence is TGTGCCACCAGTGATGCCCCATCGGGGAATGGCTACACCTTC.